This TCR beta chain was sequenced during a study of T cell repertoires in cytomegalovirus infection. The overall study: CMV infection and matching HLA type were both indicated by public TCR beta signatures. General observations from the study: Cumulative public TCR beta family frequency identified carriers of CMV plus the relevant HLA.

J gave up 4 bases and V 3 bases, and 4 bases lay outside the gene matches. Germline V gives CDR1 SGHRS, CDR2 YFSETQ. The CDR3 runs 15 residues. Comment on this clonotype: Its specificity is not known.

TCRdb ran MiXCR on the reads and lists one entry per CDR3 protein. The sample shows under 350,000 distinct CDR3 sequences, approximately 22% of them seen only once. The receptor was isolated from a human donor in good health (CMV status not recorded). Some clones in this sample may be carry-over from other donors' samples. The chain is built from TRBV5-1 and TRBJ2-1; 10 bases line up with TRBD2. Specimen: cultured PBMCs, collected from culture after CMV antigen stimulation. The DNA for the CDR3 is TGCGCCAGCAGCTCCTTTAGCGGGGGGTACAATGAGCAGTTCTTC. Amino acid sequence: CASSSFSGGYNEQFF.